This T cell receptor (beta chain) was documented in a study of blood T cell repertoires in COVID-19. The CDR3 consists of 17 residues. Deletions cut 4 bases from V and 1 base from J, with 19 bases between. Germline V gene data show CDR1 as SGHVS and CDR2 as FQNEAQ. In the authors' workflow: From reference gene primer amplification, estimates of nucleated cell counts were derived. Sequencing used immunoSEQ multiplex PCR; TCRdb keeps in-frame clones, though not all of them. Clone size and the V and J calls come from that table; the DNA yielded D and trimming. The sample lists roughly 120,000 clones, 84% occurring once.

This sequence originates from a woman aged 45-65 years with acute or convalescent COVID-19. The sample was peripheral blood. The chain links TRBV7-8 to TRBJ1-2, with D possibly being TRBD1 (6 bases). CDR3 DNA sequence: TGTGCCAGCAGCTCTCGGGAACAGGGCCCTCTTAACTATGGCTACACCTTC. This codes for CASSSREQGPLNYGYTF.